These 30 T cell receptor beta chains originate from one sample sequenced in a study of cytomegalovirus exposure and HLA in healthy donors. The PCR had 60 Vbeta and 13 Jbeta primers. Clones were read by immunoSEQ multiplex PCR, and TCRdb kept only the in-frame ones, dropping some. The sample records under 150,000 clones, less than 80% being singletons. Sequences were obtained from PBMCs. The receptors shown here come from a female donor in good health and CMV-seropositive.

The chain has TRBV15 and TRBJ1-5, with 9 bases fitting TRBD1. CDR1 is LNHNV and CDR2 is YYDKDF in the germline V gene (reference sequence). The J segment lost 4 bases and the V segment lost 1 base, leaving 11 bases of the junction unmatched. The CDR3 length is 18 residues. The CDR3 nucleotides read TGTGCCACCAGCAGAGGGGTGGAATCAGGACAGGGGAATCAGCCCCAGCATTTT. The encoded protein is CATSRGVESGQGNQPQHF. Full variable domain (outside the CDR3, taken from reference TRBV15 and TRBJ1-5): DAMVIQNPRYQVTQFGKPVTLSCSQTLNHNVMYWYQQKSSQAPKLLFHYYDKDFNNEADTPDNFQSRRPNTSFCFLDIRSPGLGDTAMYLCATSRGVESGQGNQPQHFGDGTRLSIL.

The CDR3 bases are TGTGCCAGCAGTGAAGGGGGGGGACAGGCTCTCTACGAGCAGTACTTC. It is translated as CASSEGGGQALYEQYF. The chain links TRBV2 to TRBJ2-7; D possibly corresponds to TRBD1 (8 bases). CDR3 length: 16 residues. CDR1 SNHLY and CDR2 FYNNEI come from the germline V gene. Trimming took off 1 base at V and 3 bases at J, with 16 bases between the two ends.

V and J are TRBV30 and TRBJ1-3, with D uncertain. The CDR3 has 15 residues. Trimming stripped 1 base from V and 0 bases from J, with 10 bases between. Germline V CDR1 and CDR2: GTSNPN, SVGIG (reference sequence). The CDR3 DNA reads as TGTGCCTGGAGTGGTGACTCAAGCTCTGGAAACACCATATATTTT. It is translated as CAWSGDSSSGNTIYF.

The CDR3 sequence is CASSLEAGNTDTQYF. In DNA, the CDR3 is TGTGCCAGCAGCTTGGAGGCGGGTAACACAGATACGCAGTATTTT. The V call is TRBV5-4, the J call TRBJ2-3; D perhaps matches TRBD2 (5 bases). Germline-derived CDR1 and CDR2 are SGHNT and YYREEE (reference sequence). Trimming pared 0 bases from V and 2 bases from J, leaving 10 bases between. This CDR3 comprises 15 residues.

This clone appeared once. The chain uses TRBV6-5 and TRBJ1-1; D unclear. This CDR3 has 13 amino acids. The germline CDR1 and CDR2 sequences are MNHEY and SVGAGI. Trimming stripped 2 bases from V and 2 bases from J, with 6 bases between. This chain's CDR3 is CASSYGPNTEAFF. The CDR3 DNA sequence: TGTGCCAGCAGTTACGGGCCAAACACTGAAGCTTTCTTT.

Remarks on this clone: An end of the junction does not agree with germline; a read error may underlie this. The chain employs TRBV28 and TRBJ1-5, with unresolved D. This CDR3 region has 13 residues. The germline V gene has CDR1 MDHEN and CDR2 SYDVKM. The CDR3 region is CASSEDGNRPQHF. The CDR3 nucleotides are TGTGCCAGCAGTGAAGACGGGAATCGGCCCCAGCATTTT.

The V gene is TRBV5-1, the J gene TRBJ2-3; weak D call: TRBD2 (5 bases). This CDR3 spans 15 amino acids. The germline V and J ends were trimmed by 4 bases and 2 bases, with 14 bases remaining between them. The V gene's germline CDR1 is SGHRS and CDR2 YFSETQ. CDR3 coding DNA: TGCGCCAGCAGCCTCTCTAGCAATCCCACAGATACGCAGTATTTT. Amino acids: CASSLSSNPTDTQYF.

The CDR3 DNA sequence: TGCGCCAGCGCCGGGACATCTGACACCGGGGAGCTGTTTTTT. As protein: CASAGTSDTGELFF. The chain is built from TRBV5-1 and TRBJ2-2; D is possibly TRBD1 (6 bases). Germline V gene data show CDR1 as SGHRS and CDR2 as YFSETQ. The CDR3 has 14 amino acids. Deletions cut 7 bases from V and 3 bases from J, with 13 bases between. Full variable domain (remainder filled in from reference TRBV5-1 and TRBJ2-2): KAGVTQTPRYLIKTRGQQVTLSCSPISGHRSVSWYQQTPGQGLQFLFEYFSETQRNKGNFPGRFSGRQFSNSRSEMNVSTLELGDSALYLCASAGTSDTGELFFGEGSRLTVL.

By share of the sample, this clone is medium-sized. The J gene is TRBJ2-5, the V gene TRBV30; D is possibly TRBD1 (6 bases). CDR1 is GTSNPN and CDR2 is SVGIG in the germline V gene (reference sequence). The CDR3 is 15 residues long. Trimming took 2 bases from V and 1 from J, leaving 14 bases between them. The CDR3 DNA reads TGTGCCTGGAGTTCACTGGACAGTCCCCAAGAGACCCAGTACTTC. Amino acids: CAWSSLDSPQETQYF. Full variable domain (remainder filled in from reference TRBV30 and TRBJ2-5): SQTIHQWPATLVQPVGSPLSLECTVEGTSNPNLYWYRQAAGRGLQLLFYSVGIGQISSEVPQNLSASRPQDRQFILSSKKLLLSDSGFYLCAWSSLDSPQETQYFGPGTRLLVL.

As for this clone: The sample contains more than one DNA sequence encoding this CDR3. The chain carries TRBV28 and TRBJ1-2, with a tentative D call TRBD1 (5 bases). V lost 3 bases and J lost 8, with 13 bases in between. Germline CDR1 reads MDHEN; CDR2 reads SYDVKM. This CDR3 is built from 13 residues. The CDR3 spells CASSFGGVRGYTF. In DNA, the CDR3 is TGTGCCAGCAGTTTTGGAGGGGTAAGGGGCTACACCTTC.

The chain couples TRBV6-1 to TRBJ1-6, with D maybe TRBD1 (6 bases). Germline CDR1 is MNHNS and CDR2 is SASEGT. The CDR3 covers 15 residues. The V end was cut by 3 bases, the J end by 9 bases, with 15 bases between. The CDR3 region is CASSDKDGGLSPLHF. CDR3 in DNA: TGTGCCAGCAGTGACAAGGATGGGGGCCTTTCACCCCTCCACTTT.

The CDR3 DNA sequence: TGTGCCAGCACCTACGCGGGAGTCGGCGAGCAGTACTTC. The encoded protein is CASTYAGVGEQYF. The V call is TRBV14, the J call TRBJ2-7, with 7 positions matching TRBD2. CDR1 SGHDN and CDR2 FVKESK come from the germline V gene. J was trimmed by 6 bases and V by 7 bases; bases with no gene match: 9. The CDR3 length is 13 residues.

The sample holds a few counts of this clone. The CDR3 loop reads CASVPLQDSSYEQYF. The CDR3 bases are TGCGCCAGCGTACCCCTACAGGACAGTTCCTACGAGCAGTACTTC. The rearrangement uses TRBV10-2 and TRBJ2-7; weak D call: TRBD1 (6 bases). V was cut by 8 bases and J by 1 base, with 18 bases left in between. Germline V gene sequence: CDR1 WSHSY, CDR2 SAAADI. The length of the CDR3 is 15 residues.

This clone has only one observation. The chain joins TRBV27 to TRBJ1-2; 7 bases line up with TRBD1. This CDR3 contains 13 residues. Germline V gene data show CDR1 as MNHEY and CDR2 as SMNVEV (reference sequence). Unmatched junction bases numbered 6, after V lost 7 bases and J lost 4 bases. This CDR3 is CASMDRSGYGYTF. CDR3 nucleotide sequence: TGTGCCAGCATGGACAGGTCGGGCTATGGCTACACCTTC.

This chain connects TRBV5-1 to TRBJ2-1; 8 bases align to TRBD1. With V trimmed by 0 bases and J by 5 bases, 10 bases remained unmatched. Per germline, CDR1 SGHRS and CDR2 YFSETQ. The CDR3 sequence is 17 residues long. CDR3 bases: TGCGCCAGCAGCTTGGGCCCCCAGGGGACAGGAAACAATGAGCAGTTCTTC. As protein: CASSLGPQGTGNNEQFF.

The chain combines TRBV7-3 with TRBJ1-1; D not certain. The CDR3 extends over 14 amino acids. The germline V gene has CDR1 SGHTA and CDR2 FQGTGA. V shed 5 bases and J shed 4 bases, with 14 bases lying between them. CDR3 amino acids: CASSQDSMSTEAFF. The CDR3 nucleotides read TGTGCCAGCAGCCAAGACTCTATGAGCACTGAAGCTTTCTTT.

In its sample, this clone was seen a few times. This sequence joins TRBV7-8 and TRBJ2-7; D perhaps matches TRBD2 (5 bases). Germline V gives CDR1 SGHVS, CDR2 FQNEAQ. The CDR3 consists of 11 residues. Trimming cost V 5 bases and J 4 bases, with 6 bases left between them. The DNA for the CDR3 is TGTGCCAGCAGCCAGCGGTACGAGCAGTACTTC. The encoded protein is CASSQRYEQYF. Variable domain in full (rest from reference TRBV7-8 and TRBJ2-7): GAGVSQSPRYKVAKRGQDVALRCDPISGHVSLFWYQQALGQGPEFLTYFQNEAQLDKSGLPSDRFFAERPEGSVSTLKIQRTQQEDSAVYLCASSQRYEQYFGPGTRLTVT.

With regard to this clone: Additional DNA sequences in this sample encode the identical CDR3. The rearrangement links TRBV5-1 to TRBJ2-2; D not certain. The CDR3 covers 13 residues. Germline loops: CDR1 SGHRS, CDR2 YFSETQ. V was pared by 4 bases and J by 2 bases, with 6 bases between. The CDR3 sequence is CASSPGNTGELFF. DNA for the CDR3: TGCGCCAGCAGCCCAGGAAACACCGGGGAGCTGTTTTTT.

This chain joins TRBV10-1 and TRBJ1-1; D not certain. The V end was cut by 1 base, the J end by 5 bases, with 8 bases between. The germline gives CDR1 WNHNN, CDR2 SYGVQD (reference sequence). CDR3 length: 13 amino acids. The CDR3 DNA reads TGCGCCAGCAGTGAGTTTGGGAGAACTGAAGCTTTCTTT. This translates into CASSEFGRTEAFF.

The gene calls are TRBV4-1 and TRBJ2-5; possible D gene TRBD2, 6 bases. The V end was cut by 5 bases, the J end by 1 base, with 20 bases between. This CDR3 spans 17 amino acids. Germline lookup yields CDR1 MGHRA and CDR2 YSYEKL. The CDR3 region has the DNA TGCGCCAGCAGCAAAAGGGGAGTAGCGGAGTTCCAAGAGACCCAGTACTTC. Translation: CASSKRGVAEFQETQYF.

The chain couples TRBV6-6 to TRBJ2-3, with TRBD2 identical over 10 bases. CDR3 length: 16 amino acids. V gave up 0 bases and J gave up 3 bases; unmatched junction bases: 3. Germline V gene sequence: CDR1 MNHNY, CDR2 SVGAGI (reference sequence). The CDR3 here is CASSYSERGGTDTQYF. In DNA, the CDR3 is TGTGCCAGCAGTTACTCGGAGCGGGGGGGGACAGATACGCAGTATTTT.

The V call is TRBV7-4, the J call TRBJ2-5; TRBD1 might be the D (6 bases). With 5 bases removed from V and 4 bases from J, the gap between germline ends came to 14 bases. The CDR3 is 14 residues long. The germline V gene has CDR1 SGHVT and CDR2 SQSDAQ. The CDR3 nucleotides read TGTGCCAGCAGCAACAGGGAACTTAGAGAGACCCAGTACTTC. It specifies CASSNRELRETQYF.

This chain connects TRBV7-2 to TRBJ2-7; 13 nucleotides match TRBD2. This CDR3 has 16 residues. Per the germline V gene, CDR1 is SGHTA and CDR2 is FQGNSA. Germline trimming cut 4 bases from V and 2 bases from J; bases unmatched to any gene: 5. For the CDR3, the DNA is TGTGCCAGCAGCTCTCCCGGACTAGCGGGAGCCTACGAGCAGTACTTC. The encoded protein is CASSSPGLAGAYEQYF.

Turning to this clone: One end of the junction varies from germline; a read error may be responsible. This chain uses TRBV7-9 with TRBJ1-2; maybe TRBD1 (6 bases). The CDR3 sequence is 15 residues long. The V gene's germline CDR1 is SEHNR and CDR2 FQNEAQ (reference sequence). The CDR3 region is CSSSFRGEDSNGYTF. The CDR3 nucleotides are TGTTCCAGCAGCTTCCGGGGAGAGGACAGCAATGGCTACACCTTC.

The chain carries TRBV5-4 and TRBJ2-5, with D possibly TRBD2 on 6 matching bases. This CDR3 is built from 15 residues. Germline V gene data show CDR1 as SGHNT and CDR2 as YYREEE (reference sequence). V was pared by 0 bases and J by 2 bases, with 11 bases between. The CDR3 region has the DNA TGTGCCAGCAGCTTGGCCTACGGAGGGCAAGAGACCCAGTACTTC. Residues: CASSLAYGGQETQYF.

This clone was detected only a few times. The CDR3 here is CASSLRDSPNEQFF. CDR3 sequence (DNA): TGTGCCAGCAGTTTGAGGGACAGCCCCAATGAGCAGTTCTTC. This chain joins TRBV6-5 and TRBJ2-1; TRBD1 matches at 7 bases. Germline V gives CDR1 MNHEY, CDR2 SVGAGI. The ends lost 4 bases at V and 6 bases at J; junction bases unmatched: 6. The CDR3 spans 14 residues.

This clone was counted between two and nine times. This sequence joins TRBV15 and TRBJ1-4; TRBD1 might be the D (5 bases). The CDR3 loop spans 13 amino acids. The germline V gene has CDR1 LNHNV and CDR2 YYDKDF (reference sequence). V was pared by 8 bases and J by 2 bases, with 9 bases between. CDR3 in DNA: TGTGCCACCGCGGCAGGGACTAATGAAAAACTGTTTTTT. Protein: CATAAGTNEKLFF.

This clone was counted a few times. CDR3 sequence reads: CASSLFPSDSSYEQYF. CDR3 nucleotide sequence: TGTGCCAGCAGCCTATTCCCCTCCGACAGCTCCTACGAGCAGTACTTC. The V and J genes are TRBV7-3 and TRBJ2-7, with D perhaps TRBD1 (5 bases). The CDR3 covers 16 residues. V lost 5 bases and J 0 bases, leaving 17 bases between the germline ends. Germline assignment: CDR1 SGHTA and CDR2 FQGTGA. The full variable domain, completed using reference TRBV7-3 and TRBJ2-7, is GAGVSQTPSNKVTEKGKYVELRCDPISGHTALYWYRQSLGQGPEFLIYFQGTGAADDSGLPNDRFFAVRPEGSVSTLKIQRTERGDSAVYLCASSLFPSDSSYEQYFGPGTRLTVT.

This clone appeared once. For the CDR3, the DNA is TGTGCCAGCTCACCTACCGGGACAGGGGGCTACGAGCAGTACTTC. Translating gives CASSPTGTGGYEQYF. The chain joins TRBV18 to TRBJ2-7, with TRBD1 matching 11 bases. The CDR3 is made up of 15 amino acids. Losses at the gene ends were 3 bases for V and 3 bases for J; bases not matched to a gene: 4. From germline, CDR1 is KGHSH and CDR2 LQKENI.

The chain uses TRBV21-1 and TRBJ2-2; the table calls TRBD2, which could not be checked here. TRBV21-1 is a pseudogene. The CDR3 consists of 17 residues. The CDR3, as DNA: TGTGCCAGCAGCGGCGCGGGGACTCAGGACGACACCGGGGAGCTGTTTTTT. Translation gives CASSGAGTQDDTGELFF.